The clone carrying this T cell receptor beta chain showed up many times. What it recognizes is unknown. Using RNA transcripts as the source, TCR beta CDR3 regions were amplified. First-round RT-PCR with HTBI primers amplified the TCR CDR3 region. One entry per CDR3 protein results from TCRdb running MiXCR on the multiplex PCR reads. Here the sample spans about 640,000 distinct CDR3 sequences, roughly 15% being singletons. This entry is derived from a study of T cells in Graves' hyperthyroidism and ophthalmopathy. About the study: The blood sample was taken at first diagnosis, before treatment began. Study findings and constraints: Median prediction lead before ophthalmopathy onset was around 7 months with the model.

Input material: blood. The clonotype originates from a woman in her 50s with Graves' ophthalmopathy.

In nucleotides, the CDR3 is TGCAGTGCAACCGGGACTAGCGGGACGTATGAGCAGTTCTTC. Amino acids: CSATGTSGTYEQFF. V usage is TRBV20-1 and J usage is TRBJ2-1, with TRBD2 matching 13 bases. Trimming cost V 6 bases and J 8 bases; bases outside gene matches: 7. The CDR3 is made up of 14 amino acids. Germline V gene lookup returns CDR1 DFQATT and CDR2 SNEGSKA (reference sequence).